This section outlines one T cell receptor (beta chain) sequence together with its context. This entry belongs to a study of technical replicates of blood from several donors. The protocol was immunoSEQ multiplex PCR, while the TCRdb copy is restricted to in-frame clones and leaves out a portion. There are about 100,000 clones in the sample; roughly 95% occur only once, and 0.34% lies in the top ten. V lost 0 bases to trimming and J lost 0 bases, with 9 bases between them. In germline, CDR1 is SGHDT, CDR2 YYEEEE. The CDR3 loop spans 15 amino acids. The chain has TRBV5-6 and TRBJ2-5; D uncertain. The specimen was T cells isolated from PBMCs. The TCR originated in a human donor in good health. The CDR3: CASSLDTTYQETQYF. In nucleotides, the CDR3 is TGTGCCAGCAGCTTGGACACCACGTACCAAGAGACCCAGTACTTC.